This is a list of T cell receptor beta chains from one sample in a study of blood T cell repertoires in COVID-19. Using immunoSEQ multiplex PCR, the repertoire was profiled, and TCRdb retains in-frame clones only, with some absent. The table has about 130,000 clones, 65% to 90% seen once; the top ten hold under 7%. The sequencing input was peripheral blood. These receptors were taken from an older man with active or convalescent COVID-19. CDR3s include the opening cysteine and the closing phenylalanine or tryptophan. A D gene is named only where the DNA matches it firmly. Clone size is given for some rows only: seen once, a few or many times, or a class if the clone is expanded.

clone_size j_call d_call v_call cdr3_aa cdr3_nt
- TRBJ1-4 - TRBV7-2 CASSVRYLGGATNEKLFF TGTGCCAGCAGCGTTAGATATTTGGGAGGGGCAACTAATGAAAAACTGTTTTTT
- TRBJ2-1 TRBD2 TRBV28 CASKAAGGAENEQFF TGTGCCAGCAAGGCAGCGGGGGGGGCCGAGAATGAGCAGTTCTTC
- TRBJ1-2 - TRBV7-9 CASSLELWQIYGYTF TGTGCCAGCAGCTTAGAGTTGTGGCAGATCTATGGCTACACCTTC
- TRBJ1-1 - TRBV29-1 CSGRQDSAEAFF TGCAGCGGTAGACAGGATTCAGCTGAAGCTTTCTTT
- TRBJ1-1 - TRBV10-3 CAIRTTENTEAFF TGTGCCATCAGGACGACAGAGAACACTGAAGCTTTCTTT
- TRBJ2-5 - TRBV7-6 CASSRAGELWETQYF TGTGCCAGCAGCCGAGCGGGCGAGTTATGGGAGACCCAGTACTTC
- TRBJ1-4 - TRBV7-9 CASSLSGSPNEKLFF TGTGCCAGCAGCTTGTCGGGGTCCCCTAATGAAAAACTGTTTTTT
- TRBJ2-3 - TRBV10-3 CAISHTINQDTQYF TGTGCCATCAGCCACACTATAAACCAAGATACGCAGTATTTT
once TRBJ1-5 - TRBV30 CAWSLGQYSNQPQHF TGTGCCTGGAGCCTCGGACAGTATAGCAATCAGCCCCAGCATTTT
- TRBJ1-1 - TRBV2 CASSPRMNTEAFF TGTGCCAGCAGTCCCCGTATGAACACTGAAGCTTTCTTT
- TRBJ1-3 TRBD1 TRBV5-1 CASSLRQGEGNTIYF TGCGCCAGCAGCTTGAGACAGGGCGAGGGAAACACCATATATTTT
- TRBJ2-7 TRBD1 TRBV7-8 CASSTTGVYVEQYF TGTGCCAGCAGCACGACAGGGGTCTACGTGGAGCAGTACTTC
- TRBJ1-1 - TRBV18 CASSPLAYTEAFF TGTGCCAGCTCACCCTTGGCTTACACTGAAGCTTTCTTT
- TRBJ2-3 TRBD2 TRBV7-2 CASSTTERGGTDTQYF TGTGCCAGCAGCACAACGGAGCGGGGGGGCACAGATACGCAGTATTTT
- TRBJ1-3 - TRBV9 CASSVFSGIGNTIYF TGTGCCAGCAGCGTCTTCTCAGGGATCGGAAACACCATATATTTT
- TRBJ2-7 TRBD2 TRBV7-2 CASSFLAGVYEQYF TGTGCCAGCAGTTTCCTAGCGGGCGTTTACGAGCAGTACTTC
- TRBJ2-1 - TRBV2 CASSAQRSYNEQFF TGTGCCAGCAGTGCCCAGCGGAGCTACAATGAGCAGTTCTTC
- TRBJ2-7 TRBD2 TRBV11-2 CASSNRAGGTYEQYF TGTGCCAGCAGCAACCGAGCGGGGGGGACCTACGAGCAGTACTTC
- TRBJ1-2 TRBD1 TRBV12-3/TRBV12-4 CASSHDRVYGYTF TGTGCCAGCAGTCACGACAGGGTCTATGGCTACACCTTC
- TRBJ2-2 - TRBV29-1 CSVRDISNTGELFF TGCAGCGTTCGGGACATATCGAACACCGGGGAGCTGTTTTTT
once TRBJ1-3 - TRBV25-1 CASSAVPSGNTIYF TGTGCCAGCAGCGCGGTCCCCTCTGGAAACACCATATATTTT
- TRBJ1-1 - TRBV3-1/TRBV3-2 CASSPLPDQGAFF TGTGCCAGCAGCCCCTTGCCGGATCAGGGCGCTTTCTTT
- TRBJ2-1 TRBD2 TRBV5-1 CASSLRLAGREQFF TGCGCCAGCAGCCTTCGACTAGCGGGACGTGAGCAGTTCTTC
- TRBJ2-1 - TRBV4-2 CASSQDEGGVNNEQFF TGTGCCAGCAGCCAAGATGAGGGGGGGGTAAACAATGAGCAGTTCTTC
- TRBJ2-1 TRBD2 TRBV18 CASSPSTGLAGGGPYNEQFF TGTGCCAGCTCACCATCCACGGGACTAGCGGGAGGGGGCCCCTACAATGAGCAGTTCTTC
once TRBJ1-6 TRBD1 TRBV5-1 CASSLGQERLGSYNSPLHF TGCGCCAGCAGCCTGGGACAGGAGAGGTTGGGCTCCTATAATTCACCCCTCCACTTT
- TRBJ1-2 - TRBV3-1/TRBV3-2 CASSQDSGVTYYGYTF TGTGCCAGCAGCCAAGATTCCGGGGTTACTTACTATGGCTACACCTTC
- TRBJ1-5 TRBD1 TRBV24-1 CATSQGAWNQPQHF TGTGCCACCAGCCAGGGGGCTTGGAATCAGCCCCAGCATTTT
few TRBJ2-2 - TRBV6-5 CASSYQGVNTGELFF TGTGCCAGCAGTTATCAAGGAGTTAACACCGGGGAGCTGTTTTTT
- TRBJ1-1 TRBD1 TRBV27 CASSSTGFTEAFF TGTGCCAGCAGTTCGACAGGGTTCACTGAAGCTTTCTTT
- TRBJ2-1 - TRBV7-9 CASSGSGNEQFF TGTGCCAGCAGCGGGAGTGGGAATGAGCAGTTCTTC
- TRBJ2-2 - TRBV4-1 CASSQMGGGNTGELFF TGCGCCAGCAGCCAAATGGGGGGAGGGAACACCGGGGAGCTGTTTTTT
- TRBJ1-1 - TRBV9 CASSVHSTGNTEAFF TGTGCCAGCAGCGTACACTCGACAGGGAACACTGAAGCTTTCTTT
- TRBJ2-5 - TRBV7-3 CASSLSGGQTQYF TGTGCCAGCAGCTTAAGCGGGGGCCAGACCCAGTACTTC
- TRBJ1-1 - TRBV7-6 CASSLARGGKGAFF TGTGCCAGCAGCTTAGCGCGGGGGGGAAAAGGGGCTTTCTTT
- TRBJ2-7 TRBD1 TRBV19 CASSGGTGIFHEQYF TGTGCCAGTAGTGGCGGGACAGGGATTTTCCACGAGCAGTACTTC
- TRBJ2-7 TRBD2 TRBV5-4 CASSLRLAGGHEQYF TGTGCCAGCAGCTTGAGACTAGCGGGAGGTCACGAGCAGTACTTC
- TRBJ1-4 - TRBV12-3/TRBV12-4 CASRDRINEKLFF TGTGCCAGCAGGGACAGAATTAATGAAAAACTGTTTTTT
- TRBJ2-7 TRBD1 TRBV5-1 CASSLGQGVSYEQYF TGCGCCAGCAGCCTCGGACAGGGCGTATCCTACGAGCAGTACTTC
- TRBJ2-2 TRBD2 TRBV12-3/TRBV12-4 CASRGGSTGELFF TGTGCCAGCAGGGGGGGGAGCACCGGGGAGCTGTTTTTT
- TRBJ1-2 TRBD1 TRBV28 CASSLLGQGTGYTF TGTGCCAGCAGTTTATTGGGACAGGGGACTGGCTACACCTTC
- TRBJ1-5 - TRBV7-2 CASSSDYPNQPQHF TGTGCCAGCAGCTCGGACTATCCCAATCAGCCCCAGCATTTT
- TRBJ2-5 - TRBV13 CASSSRSQETQYF TGTGCCAGCAGCTCCCGCAGCCAAGAGACCCAGTACTTC
- TRBJ1-5 - TRBV7-9 CASSRAGVGNQPQHF TGTGCCAGCAGCCGGGCGGGGGTTGGCAATCAGCCCCAGCATTTT
- TRBJ2-3 - TRBV2 CASSQQGPDTQYF TGTGCCAGCAGTCAACAGGGTCCAGATACGCAGTATTTT
- TRBJ2-3 - TRBV5-1 CASSLERSGTDTQYF TGCGCCAGCAGCTTGGAGAGGTCGGGCACAGATACGCAGTATTTT
- TRBJ1-2 - TRBV24-1 CATSDFGVDYGYTF TGTGCCACCAGTGATTTCGGGGTAGACTATGGCTACACCTTC
- TRBJ2-1 TRBD2 TRBV3-1/TRBV3-2 CASSQGLAGGQNEQFF TGTGCCAGCAGCCAGGGGCTAGCGGGAGGCCAGAATGAGCAGTTCTTC
- TRBJ2-5 TRBD1 TRBV12-3/TRBV12-4 CASRPQGLETQYF TGTGCCAGCAGACCACAGGGGTTGGAGACCCAGTACTTC
- TRBJ2-2 TRBD2 TRBV27 CATTPSGRATGELFF TGTGCCACAACCCCCAGCGGGAGGGCCACCGGGGAGCTGTTTTTT